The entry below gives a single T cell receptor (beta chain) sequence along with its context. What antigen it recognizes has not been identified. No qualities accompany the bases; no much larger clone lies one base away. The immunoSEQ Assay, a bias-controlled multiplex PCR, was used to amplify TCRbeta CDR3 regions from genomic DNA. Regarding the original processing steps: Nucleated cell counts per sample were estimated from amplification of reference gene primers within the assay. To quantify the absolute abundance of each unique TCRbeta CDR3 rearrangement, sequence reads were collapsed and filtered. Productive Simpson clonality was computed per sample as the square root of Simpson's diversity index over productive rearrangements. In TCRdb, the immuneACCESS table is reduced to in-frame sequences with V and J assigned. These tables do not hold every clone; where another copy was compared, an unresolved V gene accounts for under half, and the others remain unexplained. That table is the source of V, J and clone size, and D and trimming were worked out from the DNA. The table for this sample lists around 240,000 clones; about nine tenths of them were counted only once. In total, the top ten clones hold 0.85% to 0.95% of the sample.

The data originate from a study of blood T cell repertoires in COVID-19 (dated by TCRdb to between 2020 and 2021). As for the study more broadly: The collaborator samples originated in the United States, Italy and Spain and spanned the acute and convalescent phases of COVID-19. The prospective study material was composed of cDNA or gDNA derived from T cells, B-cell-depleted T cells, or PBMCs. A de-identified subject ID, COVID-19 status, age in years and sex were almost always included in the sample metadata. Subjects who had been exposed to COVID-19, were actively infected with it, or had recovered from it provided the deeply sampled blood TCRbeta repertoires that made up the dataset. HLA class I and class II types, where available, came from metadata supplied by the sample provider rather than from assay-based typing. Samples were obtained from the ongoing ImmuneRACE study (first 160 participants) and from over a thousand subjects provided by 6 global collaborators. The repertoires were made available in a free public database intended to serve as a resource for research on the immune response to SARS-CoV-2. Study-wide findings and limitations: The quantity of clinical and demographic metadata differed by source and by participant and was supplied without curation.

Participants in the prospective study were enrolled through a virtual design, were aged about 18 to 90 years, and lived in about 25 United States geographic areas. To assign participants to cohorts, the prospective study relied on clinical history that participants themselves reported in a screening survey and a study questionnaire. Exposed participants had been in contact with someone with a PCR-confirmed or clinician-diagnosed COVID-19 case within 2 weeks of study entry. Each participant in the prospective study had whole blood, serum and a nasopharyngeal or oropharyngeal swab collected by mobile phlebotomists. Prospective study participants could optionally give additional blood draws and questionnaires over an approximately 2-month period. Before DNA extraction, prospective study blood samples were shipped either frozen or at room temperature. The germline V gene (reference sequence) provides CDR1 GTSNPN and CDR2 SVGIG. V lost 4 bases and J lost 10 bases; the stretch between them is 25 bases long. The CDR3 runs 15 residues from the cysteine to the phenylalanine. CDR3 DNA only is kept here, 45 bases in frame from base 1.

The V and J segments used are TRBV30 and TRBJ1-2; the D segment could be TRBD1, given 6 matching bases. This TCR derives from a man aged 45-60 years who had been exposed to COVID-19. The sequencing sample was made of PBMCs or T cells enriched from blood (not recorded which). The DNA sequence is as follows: TGTGCCTGGACTAGACCCTGGACAGTTGGGCAGGACTACACCTTC. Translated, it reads CAWTRPWTVGQDYTF.